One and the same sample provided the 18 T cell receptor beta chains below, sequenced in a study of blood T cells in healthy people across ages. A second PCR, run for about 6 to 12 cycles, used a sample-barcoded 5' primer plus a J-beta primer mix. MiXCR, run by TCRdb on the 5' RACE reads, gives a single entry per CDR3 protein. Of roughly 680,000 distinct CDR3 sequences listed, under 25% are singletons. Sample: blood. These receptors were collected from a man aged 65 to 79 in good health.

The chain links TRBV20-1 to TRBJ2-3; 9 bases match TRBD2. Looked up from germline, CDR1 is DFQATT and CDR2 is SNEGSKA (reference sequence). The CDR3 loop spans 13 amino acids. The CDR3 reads CITAREGLYTQYF. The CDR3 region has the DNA TGCATAACAGCGCGGGAGGGCCTTTATACGCAGTATTTT.

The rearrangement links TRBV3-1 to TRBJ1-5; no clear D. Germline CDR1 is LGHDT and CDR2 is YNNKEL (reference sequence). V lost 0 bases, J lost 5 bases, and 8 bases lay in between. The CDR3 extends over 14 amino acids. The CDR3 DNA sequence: TGTGCCAGCAGCCAAGAGATATCGTATCAGCCCCAGCATTTT. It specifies CASSQEISYQPQHF. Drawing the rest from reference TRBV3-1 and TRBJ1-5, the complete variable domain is DTAVSQTPKYLVTQMGNDKSIKCEQNLGHDTMYWYKQDSKKFLKIMFSYNNKELIINETVPNRFSPKSPDKAHLNLHINSLELGDSAVYFCASSQEISYQPQHFGDGTRLSIL.

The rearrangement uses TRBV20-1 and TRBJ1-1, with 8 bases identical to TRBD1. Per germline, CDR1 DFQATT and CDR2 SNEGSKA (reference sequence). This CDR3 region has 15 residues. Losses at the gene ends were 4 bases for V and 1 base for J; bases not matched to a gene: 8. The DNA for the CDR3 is TGCAGTGCTAACTCCGGGACAGGAACGAACACTGAAGCTTTCTTT. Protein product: CSANSGTGTNTEAFF.

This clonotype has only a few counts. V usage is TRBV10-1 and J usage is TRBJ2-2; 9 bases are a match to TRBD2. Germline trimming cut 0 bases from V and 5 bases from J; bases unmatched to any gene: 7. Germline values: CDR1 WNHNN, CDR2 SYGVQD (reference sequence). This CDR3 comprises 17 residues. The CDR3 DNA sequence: TGCGCCAGCAGTGAGTCAAAAGCGGGAGGAAAGACCGGGGAGCTGTTTTTT. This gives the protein CASSESKAGGKTGELFF.

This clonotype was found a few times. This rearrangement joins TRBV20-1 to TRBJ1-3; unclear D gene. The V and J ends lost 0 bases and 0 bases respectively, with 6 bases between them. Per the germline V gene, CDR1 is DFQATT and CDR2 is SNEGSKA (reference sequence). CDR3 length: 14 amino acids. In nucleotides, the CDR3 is TGCAGTGCTAGAGAACATCGCTCTGGAAACACCATATATTTT. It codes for CSAREHRSGNTIYF.

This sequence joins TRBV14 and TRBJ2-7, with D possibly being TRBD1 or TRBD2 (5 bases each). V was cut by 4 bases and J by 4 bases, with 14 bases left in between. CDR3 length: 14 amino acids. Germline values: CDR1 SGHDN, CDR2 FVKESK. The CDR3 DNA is TGTGCCAGCAGCCTCCGGGACCTTATTTACGAGCAGTACTTC. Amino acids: CASSLRDLIYEQYF.

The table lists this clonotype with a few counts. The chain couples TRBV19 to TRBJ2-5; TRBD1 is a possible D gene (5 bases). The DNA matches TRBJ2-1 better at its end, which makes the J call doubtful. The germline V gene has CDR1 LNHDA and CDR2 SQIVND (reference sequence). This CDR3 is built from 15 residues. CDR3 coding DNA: TGTGCCAGTAGCGATCAGGGCGGATCTCTCAATGAGCAGTTCTTC. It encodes CASSDQGGSLNEQFF.

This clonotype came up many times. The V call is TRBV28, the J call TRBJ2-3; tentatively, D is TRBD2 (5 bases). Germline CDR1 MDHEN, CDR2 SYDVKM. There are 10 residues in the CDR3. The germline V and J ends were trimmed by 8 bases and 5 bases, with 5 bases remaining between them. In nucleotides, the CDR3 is TGTGCCAGCGGGAGAGATACGCAGTATTTT. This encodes CASGRDTQYF.

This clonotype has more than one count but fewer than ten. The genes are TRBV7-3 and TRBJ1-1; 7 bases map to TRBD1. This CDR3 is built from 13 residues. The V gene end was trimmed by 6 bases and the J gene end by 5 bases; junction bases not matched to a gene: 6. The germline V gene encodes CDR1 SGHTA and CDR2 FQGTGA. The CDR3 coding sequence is TGTGCCAGCAGGCGCGACAGGGTGACTGAAGCTTTCTTT. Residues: CASRRDRVTEAFF. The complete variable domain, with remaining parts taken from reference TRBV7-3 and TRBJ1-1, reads GAGVSQTPSNKVTEKGKYVELRCDPISGHTALYWYRQSLGQGPEFLIYFQGTGAADDSGLPNDRFFAVRPEGSVSTLKIQRTERGDSAVYLCASRRDRVTEAFFGQGTRLTVV.

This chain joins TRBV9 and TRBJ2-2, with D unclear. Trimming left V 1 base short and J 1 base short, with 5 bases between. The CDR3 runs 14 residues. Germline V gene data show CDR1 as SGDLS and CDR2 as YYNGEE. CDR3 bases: TGTGCCAGCAGCGTAACCGTGAACACCGGGGAGCTGTTTTTT. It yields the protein CASSVTVNTGELFF. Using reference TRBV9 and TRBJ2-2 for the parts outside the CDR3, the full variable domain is DSGVTQTPKHLITATGQRVTLRCSPRSGDLSVYWYQQSLDQGLQFLIQYYNGEERAKGNILERFSAQQFPDLHSELNLSSLELGDSALYFCASSVTVNTGELFFGEGSRLTVL.

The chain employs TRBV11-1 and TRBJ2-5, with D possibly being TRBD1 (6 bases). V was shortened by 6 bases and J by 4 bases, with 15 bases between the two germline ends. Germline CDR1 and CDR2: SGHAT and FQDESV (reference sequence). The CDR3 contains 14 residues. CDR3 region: CASSKRLGAETQYF. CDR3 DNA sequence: TGTGCCAGCAGTAAAAGACTGGGGGCAGAGACCCAGTACTTC.

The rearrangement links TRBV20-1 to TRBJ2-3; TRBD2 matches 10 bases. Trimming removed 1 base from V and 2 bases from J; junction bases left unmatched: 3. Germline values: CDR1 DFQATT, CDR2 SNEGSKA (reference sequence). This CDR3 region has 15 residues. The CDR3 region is CSARASGGYTDTQYF. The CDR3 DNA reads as TGCAGTGCTAGAGCTAGCGGGGGTTACACAGATACGCAGTATTTT.

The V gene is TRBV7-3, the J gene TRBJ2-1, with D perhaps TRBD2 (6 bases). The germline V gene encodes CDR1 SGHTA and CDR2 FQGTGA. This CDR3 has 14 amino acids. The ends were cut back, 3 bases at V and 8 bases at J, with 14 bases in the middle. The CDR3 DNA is TGTGCCAGCAGCTTGGGACCGGGAGAACATGAGCAGTTCTTC. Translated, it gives CASSLGPGEHEQFF.

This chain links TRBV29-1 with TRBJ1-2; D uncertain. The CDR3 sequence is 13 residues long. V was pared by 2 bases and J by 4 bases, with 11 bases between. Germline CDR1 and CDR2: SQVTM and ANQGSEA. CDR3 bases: TGCAGCGTTGAAACCGGCGAGGGCTATGGCTACACCTTC. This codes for CSVETGEGYGYTF.

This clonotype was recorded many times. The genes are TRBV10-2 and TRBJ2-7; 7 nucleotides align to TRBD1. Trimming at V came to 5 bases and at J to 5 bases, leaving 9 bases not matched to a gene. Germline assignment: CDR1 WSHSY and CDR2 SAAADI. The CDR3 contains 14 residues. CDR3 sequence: CASSPGTEPNEQYF. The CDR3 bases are TGCGCCAGCAGTCCCGGGACAGAACCGAACGAGCAGTACTTC.

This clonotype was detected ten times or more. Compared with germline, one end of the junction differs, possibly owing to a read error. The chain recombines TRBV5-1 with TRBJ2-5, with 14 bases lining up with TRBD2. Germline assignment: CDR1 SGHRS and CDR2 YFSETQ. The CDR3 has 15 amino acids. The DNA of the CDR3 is TGTGCCAGCAGTGGGGGACTAGCGGGAGTAGAGACCCAGTACTTC. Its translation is CASSGGLAGVETQYF.

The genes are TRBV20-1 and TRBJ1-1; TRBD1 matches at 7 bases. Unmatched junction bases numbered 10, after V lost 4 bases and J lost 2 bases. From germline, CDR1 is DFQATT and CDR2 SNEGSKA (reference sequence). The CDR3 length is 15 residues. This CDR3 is CSAKTPRGGNTEAFF. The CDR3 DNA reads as TGCAGTGCTAAAACCCCCAGGGGGGGAAACACTGAAGCTTTCTTT.

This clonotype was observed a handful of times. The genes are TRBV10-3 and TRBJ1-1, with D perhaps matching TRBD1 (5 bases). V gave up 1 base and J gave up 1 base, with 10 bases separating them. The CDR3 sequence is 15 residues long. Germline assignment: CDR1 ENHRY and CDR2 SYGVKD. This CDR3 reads CAISEFGGGNTEAFF. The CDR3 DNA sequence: TGTGCCATCAGTGAGTTTGGGGGAGGGAACACTGAAGCTTTCTTT.